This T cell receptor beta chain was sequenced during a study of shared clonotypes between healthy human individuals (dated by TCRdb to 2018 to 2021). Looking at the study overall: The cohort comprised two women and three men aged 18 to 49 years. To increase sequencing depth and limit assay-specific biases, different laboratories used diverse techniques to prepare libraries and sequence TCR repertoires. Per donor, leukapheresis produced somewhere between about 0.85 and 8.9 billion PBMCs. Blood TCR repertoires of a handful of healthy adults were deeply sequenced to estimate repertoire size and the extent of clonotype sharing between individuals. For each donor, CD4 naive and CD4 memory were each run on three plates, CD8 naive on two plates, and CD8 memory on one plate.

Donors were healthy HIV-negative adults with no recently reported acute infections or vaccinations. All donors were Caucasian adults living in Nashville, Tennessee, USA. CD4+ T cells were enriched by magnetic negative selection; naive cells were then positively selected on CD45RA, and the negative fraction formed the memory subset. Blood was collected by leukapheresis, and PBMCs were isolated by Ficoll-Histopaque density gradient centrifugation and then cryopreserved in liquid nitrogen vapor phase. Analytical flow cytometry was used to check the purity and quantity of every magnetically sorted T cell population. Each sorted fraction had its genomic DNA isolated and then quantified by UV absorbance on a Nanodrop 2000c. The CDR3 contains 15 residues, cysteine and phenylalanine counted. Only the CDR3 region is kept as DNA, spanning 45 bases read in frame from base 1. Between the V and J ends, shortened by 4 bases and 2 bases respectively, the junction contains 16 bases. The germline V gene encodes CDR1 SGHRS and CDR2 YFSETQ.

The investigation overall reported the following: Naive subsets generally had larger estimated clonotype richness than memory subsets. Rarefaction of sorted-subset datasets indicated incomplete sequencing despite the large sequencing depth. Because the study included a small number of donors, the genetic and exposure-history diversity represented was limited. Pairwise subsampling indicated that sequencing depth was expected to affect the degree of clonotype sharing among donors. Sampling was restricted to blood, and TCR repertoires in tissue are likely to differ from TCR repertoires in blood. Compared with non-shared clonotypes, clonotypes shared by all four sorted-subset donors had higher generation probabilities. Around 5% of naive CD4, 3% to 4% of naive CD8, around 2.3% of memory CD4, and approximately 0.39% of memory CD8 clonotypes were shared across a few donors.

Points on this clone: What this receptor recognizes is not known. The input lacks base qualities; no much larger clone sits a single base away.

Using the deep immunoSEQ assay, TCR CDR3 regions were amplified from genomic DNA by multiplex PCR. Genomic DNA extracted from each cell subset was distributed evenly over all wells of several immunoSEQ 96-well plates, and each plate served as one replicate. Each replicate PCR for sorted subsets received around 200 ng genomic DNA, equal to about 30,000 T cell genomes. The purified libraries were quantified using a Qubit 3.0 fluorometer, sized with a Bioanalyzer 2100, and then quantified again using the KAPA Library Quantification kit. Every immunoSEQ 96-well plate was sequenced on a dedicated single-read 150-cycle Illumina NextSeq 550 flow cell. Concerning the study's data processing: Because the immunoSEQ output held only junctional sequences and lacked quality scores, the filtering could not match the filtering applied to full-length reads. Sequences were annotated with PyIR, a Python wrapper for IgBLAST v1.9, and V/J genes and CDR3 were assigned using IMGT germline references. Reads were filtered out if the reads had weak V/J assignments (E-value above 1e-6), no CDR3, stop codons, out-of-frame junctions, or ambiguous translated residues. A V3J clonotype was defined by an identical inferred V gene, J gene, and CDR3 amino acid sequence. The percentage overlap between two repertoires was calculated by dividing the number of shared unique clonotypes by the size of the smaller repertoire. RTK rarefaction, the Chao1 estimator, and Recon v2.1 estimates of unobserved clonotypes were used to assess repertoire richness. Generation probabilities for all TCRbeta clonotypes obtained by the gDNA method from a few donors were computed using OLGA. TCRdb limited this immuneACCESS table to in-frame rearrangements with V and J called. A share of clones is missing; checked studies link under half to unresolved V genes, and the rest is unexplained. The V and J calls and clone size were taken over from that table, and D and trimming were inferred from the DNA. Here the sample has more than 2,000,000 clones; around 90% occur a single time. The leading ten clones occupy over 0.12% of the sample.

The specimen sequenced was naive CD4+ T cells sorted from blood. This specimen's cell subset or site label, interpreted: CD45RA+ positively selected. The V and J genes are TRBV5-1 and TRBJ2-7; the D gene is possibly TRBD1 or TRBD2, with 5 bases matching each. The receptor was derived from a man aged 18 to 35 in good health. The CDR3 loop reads CASSLGTGTPYEQYF. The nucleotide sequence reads TGCGCCAGCAGCCTAGGTACCGGGACCCCCTACGAGCAGTACTTC.